This TCR beta chain is from a study of cytomegalovirus exposure and HLA in healthy donors. With V trimmed by 6 bases and J by 6 bases, 6 bases remained unmatched. The CDR3 length is 13 residues. Germline V gene lookup returns CDR1 GTSNPN and CDR2 SVGIG (reference sequence). Whole-study results and caveats: There were some public TCRs occurring in many donors, but most TCR sequences were rare. Rates of TCR association differed by HLA locus in a later analysis, with DRB1 highest and HLA-C lowest. CMV antigen specificity was confirmed in vitro for three CMV-associated chains.

As concerns this clone: Its antigen is unknown.

This PCR relied on a set of 60 Vbeta primers and 13 Jbeta primers. Authors' processing steps: In a later analysis, of around 80 million unique beta chains, about 12 million appeared in at least two donors. Profiling relied on immunoSEQ multiplex PCR, and the TCRdb table lists in-frame clones only, not all of them. The V and J calls and clone size come from that table; D and trimming were worked out from the DNA. The sample includes about 150,000 clones, roughly 80% seen only once; the top ten take 4% to 4.5%. The chain joins TRBV30 to TRBJ2-5, with TRBD1 matching 11 bases. Specimen: PBMCs. This sequence originates from a woman in her forties in good health and CMV-seropositive. Here the CDR3 reads CACVGTGGKTQYF. CDR3 DNA sequence: TGTGCCTGTGTAGGGACAGGGGGGAAGACCCAGTACTTC.